Following are 14 T cell receptor beta chains from one sample sequenced in a study of molecular identifiers for immune sequencing clone quantification. Using its own MiXCR run on the PCR reads, TCRdb lists one record per CDR3 protein. The sample yields under 600,000 distinct CDR3 sequences, roughly a fifth seen once. Sample: naive CD8+ T cells from blood, with Jurkat cell RNA spiked in. Subset noted: FACS-sorted CD8+CD4-CCR7+CD45RA+ naive T cells. The origin of the receptors is a human donor in good health. Some libraries in this study had Jurkat cell RNA spiked in.

CDR3 nucleotide sequence: TGTGCCAGCAGCCCCTGTTTTACCACAGATACGCAGTATTTT. Translated: CASSPCFTTDTQYF. The V and J genes are TRBV6-2 or TRBV6-3 and TRBJ2-3; D is unclear. The ends were cut back, 6 bases at V and 2 bases at J, with 12 bases in the middle. The CDR3 extends over 14 amino acids. The germline V gene has CDR1 MNHEY and CDR2 SVGEGT.

As for this clonotype: Being one base from a much bigger clone, this may be a read error. The V and J genes are TRBV30 and TRBJ1-2, with 12 positions matching TRBD1. This CDR3 contains 17 residues. Per the germline V gene, CDR1 is GTSNPN and CDR2 is SVGIG (reference sequence). V lost 3 bases and J lost 5; bases outside the gene matches: 13. DNA for the CDR3: TGTGCCTGGAGATCGGGACAGGGGGCTCTCGATGTTTATGGCTACACCTTC. This gives the protein CAWRSGQGALDVYGYTF.

V and J are TRBV29-1 and TRBJ1-2, with TRBD1 as a possible D gene (5 bases). Trimming removed 1 base from V and 5 bases from J, with 8 bases in between. The CDR3 length is 12 residues. CDR1 and CDR2 from the germline V gene are SQVTM and ANQGSEA. Here the CDR3 DNA reads TGCAGCGTTGAAGTCAGGGCATATGGCTACACCTTC. As protein: CSVEVRAYGYTF.

This chain connects TRBV11-2 to TRBJ2-1; D is perhaps TRBD1 or TRBD2 (6 bases each). V lost 0 bases, J lost 5 bases, and 26 bases lay in between. Per germline, CDR1 SGHAT and CDR2 FQNNGV. The CDR3 sequence is 20 residues long. The CDR3 nucleotides read TGTGCCAGCAGCTTAGATCCGGGGGAAGGCAGGGGCTCTTTGAACAATGAGCAGTTCTTC. Protein product: CASSLDPGEGRGSLNNEQFF. The full variable domain, rest sourced from reference TRBV11-2 and TRBJ2-1, is EAGVAQSPRYKIIEKRQSVAFWCNPISGHATLYWYQQILGQGPKLLIQFQNNGVVDDSQLPKDRFSAERLKGVDSTLKIQPAKLEDSAVYLCASSLDPGEGRGSLNNEQFFGPGTRLTVL.

This clonotype was counted between two and nine times. The chain is built from TRBV3-1 and TRBJ2-2; TRBD2 is a possible D gene (5 bases). This CDR3 comprises 15 residues. Trimming took 2 bases from V and 7 from J, leaving 14 bases between them. CDR1 and CDR2 (germline): LGHDT, YNNKEL (reference sequence). This CDR3 is CASSQSSVGDGELFF. For the CDR3, the DNA is TGTGCCAGCAGCCAAAGTTCAGTCGGGGACGGGGAGCTGTTTTTT.

Many counts were recorded for this clonotype. This chain uses TRBV20-1 with TRBJ2-7; 10 nucleotides match TRBD2. Germline V gene data show CDR1 as DFQATT and CDR2 as SNEGSKA (reference sequence). The CDR3 is 15 residues long. V shed 3 bases and J 2 bases; nucleotides not matched to a gene: 7. Here the CDR3 DNA reads TGCAGTGCTAGGGGGCCAGCGGGAGGGACCTACGAGCAGTACTTC. Residues: CSARGPAGGTYEQYF.

This clonotype was picked up many times. The chain has TRBV6-1 and TRBJ2-7; 8 bases match TRBD1. Germline V gives CDR1 MNHNS, CDR2 SASEGT. This CDR3 has 13 residues. The V and J ends lost 4 bases and 3 bases, in that order; junction bases with no gene match: 2. CDR3 sequence: CASSVQGVYEQYF. In DNA, the CDR3 is TGTGCCAGCAGTGTACAGGGGGTCTACGAGCAGTACTTC.

Comment on this clonotype: This may stem from a read error, because a much larger clone lies one nucleotide away. The J gene is TRBJ1-1, the V gene TRBV5-4; D is ambiguous. The CDR3 runs to 11 residues. CDR1 is SGHNT and CDR2 is YYREEE in the germline V gene (reference sequence). The DNA of the CDR3 is TGTGCCAGCAGCTTAGGAAATGAAGCTCTCTTT. It translates to CASSLGNEALF.

The table lists this clonotype with many counts. The chain combines TRBV6-2 or TRBV6-3 with TRBJ2-3; no clear D. The length of the CDR3 is 11 residues. Looked up from germline, CDR1 is MNHEY and CDR2 is SVGEGT. The V end was cut by 2 bases, the J end by 7 bases, with 4 bases between. The CDR3 bases are TGTGCCAGCAGTTACGAGTATACGCAGTATTTT. It codes for CASSYEYTQYF.

In its sample, this clonotype was seen a few times. V usage is TRBV5-1 and J usage is TRBJ2-7; D perhaps matches TRBD1 (6 bases). Trimming pared 2 bases from V and 5 bases from J, leaving 14 bases between. The V gene's germline CDR1 is SGHRS and CDR2 YFSETQ. The CDR3 length is 14 residues. For the CDR3, the DNA is TGCGCCAGCAGCTTCACAGGGCTCCCCGACGAGCAGTACTTC. It yields the protein CASSFTGLPDEQYF. The variable domain in full, with the rest retrieved from reference TRBV5-1 and TRBJ2-7, is KAGVTQTPRYLIKTRGQQVTLSCSPISGHRSVSWYQQTPGQGLQFLFEYFSETQRNKGNFPGRFSGRQFSNSRSEMNVSTLELGDSALYLCASSFTGLPDEQYFGPGTRLTVT.

This clonotype turned up a few times. This chain uses TRBV9 with TRBJ2-7; perhaps TRBD2 as D (7 bases). V lost 3 bases to trimming and J lost 6 bases, with 16 bases between them. This CDR3 is 14 amino acids long. CDR1 and CDR2 from the germline V gene are SGDLS and YYNGEE. CDR3 coding DNA: TGTGCCAGCAGCGCCGGGGGGCCCAGCGGCGAGCAGTACTTC. Amino acid sequence: CASSAGGPSGEQYF. The whole variable domain, filled in from reference TRBV9 and TRBJ2-7, reads DSGVTQTPKHLITATGQRVTLRCSPRSGDLSVYWYQQSLDQGLQFLIQYYNGEERAKGNILERFSAQQFPDLHSELNLSSLELGDSALYFCASSAGGPSGEQYFGPGTRLTVT.

Of note for this clonotype: Just one base apart from a much larger clone, this may be a read error. The rearrangement links TRBV15 to TRBJ2-3; D may be TRBD1 (7 bases). CDR3 length: 15 amino acids. The germline V gene encodes CDR1 LNHNV and CDR2 YYDKDF (reference sequence). The CDR3 nucleotides read TGTGCCACCAGCTCTTATACCCGGGGGACAGATGCGCAGTATTTT. Protein: CATSSYTRGTDAQYF.

This clonotype was counted only a few times. V and J are TRBV21-1 and TRBJ2-7; the table calls TRBD2, which could not be checked here. TRBV21-1 is listed as a pseudogene. The CDR3 covers 15 residues. CDR3 region: CASSIPSNSSYEQYF. CDR3 DNA: TGTGCCAGCAGCATACCCTCGAACAGCTCCTACGAGCAGTACTTC.

The chain employs TRBV10-3 and TRBJ1-4; D is undetermined. Germline V gene data show CDR1 as ENHRY and CDR2 as SYGVKD. V lost 4 bases to trimming and J lost 5 bases, with 5 bases between them. CDR3 length: 12 residues. The CDR3 sequence: CAISGRNEKLFF. CDR3 bases: TGTGCCATCAGTGGAAGAAATGAAAAACTGTTTTTT.